What follows is one TCR beta chain and its context. The antigen is undetermined. The sample originates from a study of radiotherapy plus CTLA-4 blockade in lung cancer. Background on the study: Objective response was observed in about 19% of patients, and disease control in less than 35%.

The CDR3 loop spans 14 amino acids. V gave up 2 bases and J gave up 7 bases, with 13 bases separating them. Per germline, CDR1 SGHTS and CDR2 YDEGEE. Libraries were prepared by immunoSEQ multiplex PCR; TCRdb keeps only in-frame clonotypes and omits some of them. The table shows about 88,000 clones, with 55% to 75% occurring only once. General study points: Early clonal dynamics of blood T cells, together with interferon-beta, were reported as the best response predictor.

Sample: peripheral blood, taken from a patient treated with radiotherapy plus ipilimumab. This TCR came from a human donor with non-small cell lung cancer that progressed on radiotherapy plus ipilimumab. This chain joins TRBV5-8 and TRBJ2-1; possible D gene TRBD2, 6 bases. This CDR3 reads CASSLRGLGNEQFF. The DNA of the CDR3 is TGTGCCAGCAGCTTAAGGGGACTGGGGAATGAGCAGTTCTTC.